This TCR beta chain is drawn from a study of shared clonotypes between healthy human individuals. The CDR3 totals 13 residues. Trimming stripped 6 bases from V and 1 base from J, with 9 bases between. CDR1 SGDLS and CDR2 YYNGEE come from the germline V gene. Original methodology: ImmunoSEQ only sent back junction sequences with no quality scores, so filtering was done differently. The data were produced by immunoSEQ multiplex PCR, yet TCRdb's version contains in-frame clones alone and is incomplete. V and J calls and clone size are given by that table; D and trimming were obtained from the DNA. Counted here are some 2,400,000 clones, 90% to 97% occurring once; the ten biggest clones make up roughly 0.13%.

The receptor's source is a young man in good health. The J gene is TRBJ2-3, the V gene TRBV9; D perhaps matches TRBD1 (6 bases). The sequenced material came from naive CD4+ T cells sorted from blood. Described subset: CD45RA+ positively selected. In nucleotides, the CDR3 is TGTGCCAGCAAGAAGGGGGGCACAGATACGCAGTATTTT. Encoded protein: CASKKGGTDTQYF.